What follows are 31 T cell receptor beta chains derived from one specimen sequenced in a study of cytomegalovirus exposure and HLA in healthy donors. Here immunoSEQ multiplex PCR was the method, and the copy in TCRdb shows in-frame clones only, minus some. Among 250,000 to 350,000 clones, around 90% were seen once, and the ten largest hold approximately 1.1%. The sequencing input was PBMCs. These receptors came from a woman between 25 and 40 years old in good health and CMV-seropositive.

The rearrangement uses TRBV6-5 and TRBJ2-1; the match to TRBD1 covers 7 bases. The junction had 9 bases not matched to a gene; V was cut back by 6 bases and J by 4 bases. Germline V gene lookup returns CDR1 MNHEY and CDR2 SVGAGI. There are 15 residues in the CDR3. The CDR3 sequence: CASRGGDRVYNEQFF. CDR3 coding DNA: TGTGCCAGCAGGGGCGGAGACAGGGTTTACAATGAGCAGTTCTTC.

This rearrangement joins TRBV4-3 to TRBJ1-2, with D uncertain. The CDR3 is 14 amino acids. The V and J ends lost 4 bases and 4 bases respectively, with 13 bases between them. Germline CDR1 and CDR2: LGHNA and YSLEER. CDR3 sequence reads: CASSPSRGAYGYTF. CDR3 coding DNA: TGCGCCAGCAGCCCTTCCCGGGGAGCCTATGGCTACACCTTC.

This sequence joins TRBV7-2 and TRBJ2-7, with 9 bases lining up with TRBD2. In germline, CDR1 is SGHTA, CDR2 FQGNSA. This CDR3 has 14 residues. V shed 7 bases, J shed 4 bases, and the junction held 8 bases outside the gene matches. The CDR3 nucleotides are TGTGCCAGCAAACCGGGACTAGCAAGATACGAGCAGTACTTC. Translation: CASKPGLARYEQYF.

This clone was detected a few times. This CDR3 is CASSYGRSGEAFF. CDR3 nucleotides: TGTGCCAGCAGTTACGGCCGGTCCGGTGAAGCTTTCTTT. This chain joins TRBV6-5 and TRBJ1-1; D is unresolved. The CDR3 extends over 13 amino acids. Trimming stripped 2 bases from V and 7 bases from J, with 11 bases between. CDR1 and CDR2 (germline): MNHEY, SVGAGI.

The CDR3 region is CASSLRGQYNYGYTF. The CDR3 nucleotides read TGTGCCAGCAGCCTTCGGGGACAGTATAACTATGGCTACACCTTC. The genes are TRBV5-6 and TRBJ1-2, with 7 bases fitting TRBD1. There are 15 residues in the CDR3. With V trimmed by 4 bases and J by 1 base, 7 bases remained unmatched. Germline loops: CDR1 SGHDT, CDR2 YYEEEE.

This chain connects TRBV7-9 to TRBJ1-1; D gene ambiguous. The CDR3 sequence is 14 residues long. V lost 1 base and J lost 1, with 7 bases in between. Germline V lookup: CDR1 SEHNR, CDR2 FQNEAQ (reference sequence). The CDR3, as DNA: TGTGCCAGCAGCTTAGTAGTGGGGAACACTGAAGCTTTCTTT. This sequence encodes CASSLVVGNTEAFF.

This clone came up a few times. The chain links TRBV19 to TRBJ1-5; 9 bases are a match to TRBD1. CDR1 and CDR2 (germline): LNHDA, SQIVND (reference sequence). The CDR3 length is 18 residues. J lost 0 bases, V lost 4 bases, and 10 bases had no gene match. As DNA, the CDR3 is TGTGCCAGTAGTAGGACAGGGGACATACTCGGTAGCAATCAGCCCCAGCATTTT. Translated, it gives CASSRTGDILGSNQPQHF.

The chain has TRBV15 and TRBJ1-2; the match to TRBD1 covers 9 bases. The CDR3 covers 15 residues. Germline lookup yields CDR1 LNHNV and CDR2 YYDKDF (reference sequence). The junction had 8 bases not matched to a gene; V was cut back by 3 bases and J by 6 bases. The CDR3 sequence: CATSRQMDRGHGYTF. The CDR3 nucleotides read TGTGCCACCAGCAGGCAGATGGACAGGGGCCATGGCTACACCTTC.

The chain links TRBV11-2 to TRBJ2-7; 7 nucleotides line up with TRBD2. V dropped 4 bases and J dropped 0; count of bases not matched to a gene: 9. The CDR3 totals 16 residues. Per germline, CDR1 SGHAT and CDR2 FQNNGV. The CDR3 sequence: CASSSRWRESSYEQYF. CDR3 DNA: TGTGCCAGCAGCTCCCGTTGGCGGGAGAGCTCCTACGAGCAGTACTTC.

The rearrangement links TRBV10-3 to TRBJ2-7; D tentatively fits TRBD1 or TRBD2 (6 bases each). Trimming took 10 bases from V and 3 from J, leaving 16 bases between them. The CDR3 loop spans 13 amino acids. Germline CDR1 reads ENHRY; CDR2 reads SYGVKD. The CDR3 loop is CATSLRGDYEQYF. Written as DNA, the CDR3 is TGTGCCACATCCCTAAGGGGGGACTACGAGCAGTACTTC.

The chain employs TRBV4-1 and TRBJ1-2, with D unclear. V shed 1 base and J shed 2 bases, with 2 bases lying between them. The CDR3 contains 12 residues. Germline V gene lookup returns CDR1 MGHRA and CDR2 YSYEKL. The CDR3 region is CASSQVNYGYTF. The CDR3 DNA follows: TGCGCCAGCAGCCAAGTCAACTATGGCTACACCTTC.

The chain uses TRBV4-1 and TRBJ2-7; 9 nucleotides match TRBD2. CDR1 MGHRA and CDR2 YSYEKL come from the germline V gene. V shed 4 bases, J shed 4 bases, and the junction held 8 bases outside the gene matches. The CDR3 runs to 15 residues. For the CDR3, the DNA is TGCGCCAGCAGCCGGATGGGACTAGCCCCGTACGAGCAGTACTTC. The encoded protein is CASSRMGLAPYEQYF.

The chain employs TRBV6-1 and TRBJ2-7, with a tentative D call TRBD2 (5 bases). This CDR3 has 13 residues. Germline CDR1 and CDR2: MNHNS and SASEGT. V shed 3 bases and J shed 7 bases, with 13 bases lying between them. CDR3 in DNA: TGTGCCAGCAGTGAGTTAGGTTCGGGGGAGCAGTACTTC. Translating gives CASSELGSGEQYF.

The chain is built from TRBV2 and TRBJ1-5; no definite D call. V was clipped by 3 bases and J by 1 base, with 7 bases between them. The germline gives CDR1 SNHLY, CDR2 FYNNEI. The CDR3 extends over 14 amino acids. This CDR3 reads CASSEEMSNQPQHF. DNA for the CDR3: TGTGCCAGCAGTGAGGAAATGAGCAATCAGCCCCAGCATTTT.

The rearrangement uses TRBV7-9 and TRBJ1-3; D not certain. This CDR3 is 17 amino acids long. V dropped 3 bases and J dropped 0 bases, with 15 bases sitting between them. The germline V gene encodes CDR1 SEHNR and CDR2 FQNEAQ (reference sequence). Here the CDR3 reads CASSLSQEHHSGNTIYF. CDR3 coding DNA: TGTGCCAGCAGCTTGTCTCAGGAGCACCACTCTGGAAACACCATATATTTT.

In this sample, this clone turned up once. This chain connects TRBV5-6 to TRBJ2-7, with a tentative D call TRBD1 (6 bases). Trimming took 6 bases from V and 2 from J, leaving 15 bases between them. The CDR3 contains 14 residues. Germline lookup yields CDR1 SGHDT and CDR2 YYEEEE. The CDR3 nucleotides are TGTGCCAGCACCCGTCAGGGGAACGCCTACGAGCAGTACTTC. This gives the protein CASTRQGNAYEQYF.

This chain links TRBV10-3 with TRBJ2-1, with TRBD2 matching over 15 bases. V shed 6 bases, J shed 9 bases, and the junction held 3 bases outside the gene matches. Germline CDR1 is ENHRY and CDR2 is SYGVKD. This CDR3 has 14 residues. The CDR3, as DNA: TGTGCCATCAGGGGACTAGCGGGAGGCGGTGAGCAGTTCTTC. Protein sequence: CAIRGLAGGGEQFF.

This rearrangement joins TRBV2 to TRBJ1-3, with 7 bases that match TRBD1. Germline V lookup: CDR1 SNHLY, CDR2 FYNNEI. This CDR3 comprises 16 residues. The V gene end was trimmed by 5 bases and the J gene end by 3 bases; junction bases not matched to a gene: 10. Written as DNA, the CDR3 is TGTGCCAGCAGTAACCTTGACAGGGTCGGTGGAAACACCATATATTTT. Translated: CASSNLDRVGGNTIYF.

This clone was counted once. J is TRBJ2-5 and V is TRBV13; TRBD2 matches at 12 bases. The CDR3 covers 17 residues. Per the germline V gene, CDR1 is PRHDT and CDR2 is FYEKMQ (reference sequence). J lost 8 bases, V lost 0 bases, and 10 bases had no gene match. CDR3 sequence: CASSLGLAGGRVGTQYF. In nucleotides, the CDR3 is TGTGCCAGCAGCTTAGGCCTAGCGGGGGGGCGTGTTGGAACCCAGTACTTC.

The chain carries TRBV15 and TRBJ2-5; D gene ambiguous. The V end lost 5 bases, the J end lost 5 bases, and 18 bases lay between the germline ends. The CDR3 is 15 amino acids. Germline CDR1 LNHNV, CDR2 YYDKDF (reference sequence). The CDR3 spells CATSRRSPGGETQYF. DNA of the CDR3: TGTGCCACCAGCCGCCGATCGCCGGGTGGCGAGACCCAGTACTTC.

The V and J genes are TRBV28 and TRBJ2-7; D might be TRBD1 (5 bases). Germline CDR1 MDHEN, CDR2 SYDVKM. The CDR3 sequence is 14 residues long. Trimming removed 3 bases at V and 1 base at J, with 10 bases between. This chain's CDR3 is CASSFPGSSYEQYF. CDR3 nucleotides: TGTGCCAGCAGTTTCCCAGGGTCTTCCTACGAGCAGTACTTC.

The V gene is TRBV14, the J gene TRBJ1-2, with 7 positions matching TRBD1. The CDR3 runs 15 residues. Per the germline V gene, CDR1 is SGHDN and CDR2 is FVKESK. The J segment lost 8 bases and the V segment lost 4 bases, leaving 13 bases of the junction unmatched. The CDR3 DNA follows: TGTGCCAGCAGCCCCTTCAGGGGGATGTTGAGCGGCTACACCTTC. Residues: CASSPFRGMLSGYTF.

The chain is built from TRBV10-3 and TRBJ2-3; perhaps TRBD1 as D (6 bases). V shed 10 bases and J shed 4 bases, with 18 bases lying between them. The CDR3 totals 14 residues. Germline lookup yields CDR1 ENHRY and CDR2 SYGVKD. The DNA of the CDR3 is TGTGCCACCCGGATGGCACAGGGCGCAGATACGCAGTATTTT. Amino acids: CATRMAQGADTQYF.

V usage is TRBV27 and J usage is TRBJ2-7, with 7 bases fitting TRBD1. This CDR3 is built from 15 residues. V shed 6 bases, J shed 0 bases, and the junction held 8 bases outside the gene matches. CDR1 MNHEY and CDR2 SMNVEV come from the germline V gene (reference sequence). CDR3 in DNA: TGTGCCAGCAGCAGTACAGGGGCCCCCTCCTACGAGCAGTACTTC. Its translation: CASSSTGAPSYEQYF.

The chain uses TRBV25-1 and TRBJ1-2; D is unclear. Between the trimmed V and J ends, which lost 4 bases and 5 bases, there was a span of 14 bases. This CDR3 has 14 residues. The germline V gene has CDR1 MGHDK and CDR2 SYGVNS. DNA of the CDR3: TGTGCCAGCAGTGCCCCCTATGTATGGTATGGCTACACCTTC. It specifies CASSAPYVWYGYTF.

The chain links TRBV21-1 to TRBJ1-5. TRBV21-1 is shown as a pseudogene. The CDR3 loop spans 16 amino acids. CDR3 protein: CASSKGERGSNQPQHF. The CDR3 DNA is TGTGCCAGCAGCAAAGGAGAGAGAGGCAGCAATCAGCCCCAGCATTTT.

The chain has TRBV5-1 and TRBJ2-7; TRBD2 matches at 9 bases. Per germline, CDR1 SGHRS and CDR2 YFSETQ. The junction had 8 bases not matched to a gene; V was cut back by 0 bases and J by 7 bases. The CDR3 runs to 15 residues. CDR3 DNA sequence: TGCGCCAGCAGCTTGGTAGTAGCGGGAGATACTGAGCAGTACTTC. Amino acids: CASSLVVAGDTEQYF. Based on the CDR3 plus reference TRBV5-1 and TRBJ2-7, the full variable domain is KAGVTQTPRYLIKTRGQQVTLSCSPISGHRSVSWYQQTPGQGLQFLFEYFSETQRNKGNFPGRFSGRQFSNSRSEMNVSTLELGDSALYLCASSLVVAGDTEQYFGPGTRLTVT.

This chain links TRBV28 with TRBJ2-7; a possible D gene is TRBD1 (5 bases). V was trimmed by 3 bases and J by 6 bases, leaving 18 bases between them. The germline V gene encodes CDR1 MDHEN and CDR2 SYDVKM. The CDR3 spans 15 residues. The CDR3 protein is CASSFLEQSQGEQYF. The DNA for the CDR3 is TGTGCCAGCAGTTTCCTCGAGCAGTCCCAGGGCGAGCAGTACTTC.

The rearrangement links TRBV19 to TRBJ1-1, with D tentatively TRBD1 (6 bases). The V gene's germline CDR1 is LNHDA and CDR2 SQIVND (reference sequence). The CDR3 totals 15 residues. V gave up 5 bases and J gave up 1 base, with 14 bases separating them. The CDR3 protein is CASSPLRGGNTEAFF. CDR3 DNA: TGTGCCAGTAGTCCCCTACGAGGGGGGAACACTGAAGCTTTCTTT.

CDR3 in DNA: TGCAGCGTTGAAGAAGGACAGGCGGAGGAGCAGTACTTC. Its translation is CSVEEGQAEEQYF. This rearrangement joins TRBV29-1 to TRBJ2-7; 7 bases align to TRBD1. Germline lookup yields CDR1 SQVTM and CDR2 ANQGSEA. Trimming took 0 bases from V and 7 from J; bases not matched to a gene: 6. The CDR3 runs 13 residues.

The V gene is TRBV9, the J gene TRBJ2-7, with 8 bases lining up with TRBD2. The length of the CDR3 is 13 residues. The V and J ends lost 3 bases and 2 bases, in that order; junction bases with no gene match: 1. Germline V CDR1 and CDR2: SGDLS, YYNGEE. This chain's CDR3 is CASSAGRAYEQYF. The CDR3 DNA follows: TGTGCCAGCAGCGCCGGGAGGGCCTACGAGCAGTACTTC.